One sample yielded the 23 T cell receptor beta chains listed below, sequenced in a study of blood T cell repertoires in COVID-19. Sequencing used immunoSEQ multiplex PCR; TCRdb keeps in-frame clones, though not all of them. The sample carries more than 50,000 clones, about nine tenths recorded once. Sequencing was done on a sample of peripheral blood. The receptors come from a middle-aged woman with active COVID-19.

This clone appeared a single time. The chain links TRBV7-2 to TRBJ1-3, with 7 bases fitting TRBD1. Germline lookup yields CDR1 SGHTA and CDR2 FQGNSA. V trimming: 5 bases; J trimming: 3 bases; junction bases outside the gene matches: 4. The CDR3 is 14 amino acids. This CDR3 reads CASSPWTGGNTIYF. The CDR3, as DNA: TGTGCCAGCAGCCCCTGGACAGGTGGAAACACCATATATTTT.

V is TRBV25-1 and J is TRBJ2-1; 10 bases fit TRBD2. The V and J ends lost 9 bases and 5 bases, in that order; junction bases with no gene match: 7. The length of the CDR3 is 14 residues. Germline CDR1 MGHDK, CDR2 SYGVNS. CDR3: CASKAGGRNNEQFF. CDR3 DNA sequence: TGTGCCAGTAAAGCGGGGGGGCGGAACAATGAGCAGTTCTTC.

V is TRBV11-2 and J is TRBJ2-5; 9 nucleotides line up with TRBD2. The CDR3 totals 17 residues. CDR1 is SGHAT and CDR2 is FQNNGV in the germline V gene. V dropped 1 base and J dropped 3; count of bases not matched to a gene: 9. The CDR3 loop reads CASSLVGAGGVEETQYF. The CDR3 nucleotides are TGTGCCAGCAGCTTAGTCGGGGCGGGGGGGGTCGAAGAGACCCAGTACTTC.

The chain has TRBV6-5 and TRBJ1-6; D may be TRBD1 (6 bases). CDR3 length equals 14 residues. V lost 7 bases and J 7 bases, leaving 14 bases between the germline ends. Germline CDR1 MNHEY, CDR2 SVGAGI. The CDR3 DNA sequence: TGTGCCAGCACCGGACAGATACAAAATTCACCCCTCCACTTT. Translation gives CASTGQIQNSPLHF.

V gene TRBV3-1 (or the pseudogene TRBV3-2) combines with J gene TRBJ1-1; 7 nucleotides line up with TRBD1. This CDR3 is built from 16 residues. Germline-derived CDR1 and CDR2 are LGHDT and YNNKEL (reference sequence). V trimming: 2 bases; J trimming: 4 bases; junction bases outside the gene matches: 10. CDR3 residues: CASSQITGASGTEAFF. Here the CDR3 DNA reads TGTGCCAGCAGCCAAATAACAGGGGCGTCGGGCACTGAAGCTTTCTTT.

The chain is built from TRBV18 and TRBJ1-2; 11 nucleotides match TRBD1. Per the germline V gene, CDR1 is KGHSH and CDR2 is LQKENI. V shed 4 bases, J shed 3 bases, and the junction held 4 bases outside the gene matches. CDR3 size: 15 residues. CDR3 in DNA: TGTGCCAGCTCACGGGGACAGGGGGAAGACTATGGCTACACCTTC. Its translation is CASSRGQGEDYGYTF.

The chain is built from TRBV21-1 and TRBJ1-6; no DNA check was done on the table's D call, TRBD1. TRBV21-1 is a known pseudogene. The CDR3 is 15 amino acids. The CDR3 DNA sequence: TGTGCCAGCAGTTCCGGGACAGGGATTAATTCACCCCTCCACTTT. This gives the protein CASSSGTGINSPLHF.

This chain links TRBV10-3 with TRBJ1-1; 12 positions match TRBD1. Trimming removed 6 bases from V and 1 base from J; junction bases left unmatched: 6. The CDR3 consists of 16 residues. CDR1 and CDR2 (germline): ENHRY, SYGVKD. The DNA for the CDR3 is TGTGCCATCAGCAACCGGGACAGGGGGCAGAACACTGAAGCTTTCTTT. Amino acid sequence: CAISNRDRGQNTEAFF.

This clone was seen only once. The chain has TRBV15 and TRBJ1-2; D is perhaps TRBD1 (6 bases). The CDR3 contains 12 residues. CDR1 is LNHNV and CDR2 is YYDKDF in the germline V gene (reference sequence). Trimming removed 5 bases from V and 4 bases from J, with 8 bases in between. CDR3 DNA: TGTGCCACCAGCGTACAGGGCTATGGCTACACCTTC. It translates to CATSVQGYGYTF. Full variable domain (outside the CDR3, taken from reference TRBV15 and TRBJ1-2): DAMVIQNPRYQVTQFGKPVTLSCSQTLNHNVMYWYQQKSSQAPKLLFHYYDKDFNNEADTPDNFQSRRPNTSFCFLDIRSPGLGDTAMYLCATSVQGYGYTFGSGTRLTVV.

The chain employs TRBV25-1 and TRBJ1-1; the D gene is possibly TRBD1 (5 bases). The V end was cut by 0 bases, the J end by 1 base, with 18 bases between. Per germline, CDR1 MGHDK and CDR2 SYGVNS. This CDR3 spans 18 amino acids. The CDR3 protein is CASSEYGSRGQKNTEAFF. The CDR3 DNA follows: TGTGCCAGCAGTGAATATGGGTCCCGTGGACAAAAGAACACTGAAGCTTTCTTT. Supplemented by reference TRBV25-1 and TRBJ1-1, the full variable domain reads EADIYQTPRYLVIGTGKKITLECSQTMGHDKMYWYQQDPGMELHLIHYSYGVNSTEKGDLSSESTVSRIRTEHFPLTLESARPSHTSQYLCASSEYGSRGQKNTEAFFGQGTRLTVV.

The genes are TRBV27 and TRBJ2-7, with D perhaps matching TRBD1 (6 bases). The CDR3 is made up of 15 amino acids. V was pared by 2 bases and J by 4 bases, with 15 bases between. Germline CDR1 reads MNHEY; CDR2 reads SMNVEV (reference sequence). CDR3 DNA sequence: TGTGCCAGCAGTTTAGTCCCTAACAGGGCATACGAGCAGTACTTC. Translation: CASSLVPNRAYEQYF.

This chain links TRBV5-1 with TRBJ2-2; 7 positions agree with TRBD1. This CDR3 contains 15 residues. Germline lookup yields CDR1 SGHRS and CDR2 YFSETQ. V trimming: 4 bases; J trimming: 2 bases; junction bases outside the gene matches: 5. The CDR3 region is CASSPRQGNTGELFF. For the CDR3, the DNA is TGCGCCAGCAGCCCCAGACAGGGTAACACCGGGGAGCTGTTTTTT. The variable domain in full, completed from reference TRBV5-1 and TRBJ2-2, reads KAGVTQTPRYLIKTRGQQVTLSCSPISGHRSVSWYQQTPGQGLQFLFEYFSETQRNKGNFPGRFSGRQFSNSRSEMNVSTLELGDSALYLCASSPRQGNTGELFFGEGSRLTVL.

The chain joins TRBV7-9 to TRBJ2-2; TRBD2 agrees at 9 bases. The germline V gene has CDR1 SEHNR and CDR2 FQNEAQ (reference sequence). The CDR3 has 15 amino acids. J lost 0 bases, V lost 5 bases, and 1 base had no gene match. CDR3 in DNA: TGTGCCAGCAGCCGCGGGGGGGCGAACACCGGGGAGCTGTTTTTT. It is translated as CASSRGGANTGELFF.

The rearrangement joins TRBV9 to TRBJ2-1; 8 bases match TRBD2. This CDR3 contains 15 residues. Trimming removed 4 bases from V and 6 bases from J; junction bases left unmatched: 9. Looked up from germline, CDR1 is SGDLS and CDR2 is YYNGEE. CDR3 sequence (DNA): TGTGCCAGCAGCCCGGGAGGGGCAGGATTCAATGAGCAGTTCTTC. Translation: CASSPGGAGFNEQFF.

The chain joins TRBV7-2 to TRBJ2-3; TRBD2 aligns across 8 bases. Trimming took 1 base from V and 6 from J; bases not matched to a gene: 6. This CDR3 has 15 amino acids. Per germline, CDR1 SGHTA and CDR2 FQGNSA. DNA of the CDR3: TGTGCCAGCAGCTTAGAAAGCGGGGGCCGGGATACGCAGTATTTT. Encoded protein: CASSLESGGRDTQYF.

This rearrangement joins TRBV7-2 to TRBJ1-2; 7 nucleotides align to TRBD1. The CDR3 sequence is 15 residues long. The J segment lost 4 bases and the V segment lost 4 bases, leaving 9 bases of the junction unmatched. Germline V gene sequence: CDR1 SGHTA, CDR2 FQGNSA. CDR3 sequence: CASSSTGTLSYGYTF. For the CDR3, the DNA is TGTGCCAGCAGCTCGACAGGGACCCTGAGCTATGGCTACACCTTC.

The V call is TRBV5-4, the J call TRBJ2-3; 7 bases are a match to TRBD2. The germline V gene has CDR1 SGHNT and CDR2 YYREEE (reference sequence). V trimming: 5 bases; J trimming: 4 bases; junction bases outside the gene matches: 7. CDR3 length: 14 amino acids. The CDR3 DNA reads TGTGCCAGCAGGCGCGATCTAGCGGCAGATACGCAGTATTTT. Translated: CASRRDLAADTQYF. Full variable domain (outside the CDR3, taken from reference TRBV5-4 and TRBJ2-3): ETGVTQSPTHLIKTRGQQVTLRCSSQSGHNTVSWYQQALGQGPQFIFQYYREEENGRGNFPPRFSGLQFPNYSSELNVNALELDDSALYLCASRRDLAADTQYFGPGTRLTVL.

The chain carries TRBV2 and TRBJ1-6; 8 bases fit TRBD1. This CDR3 has 16 residues. CDR1 and CDR2 (germline): SNHLY, FYNNEI. The trim removed 5 bases at V and 9 bases at J, leaving 12 bases unmatched. This CDR3 reads CASSHPSGQVSSPLHF. CDR3 DNA sequence: TGTGCCAGCAGTCACCCTTCGGGACAGGTATCTTCACCCCTCCACTTT.

V usage is TRBV3-1 (or the pseudogene TRBV3-2) and J usage is TRBJ2-1; D gene ambiguous. The CDR3 is 12 amino acids. Per the germline V gene, CDR1 is LGHDT and CDR2 is YNNKEL (reference sequence). V dropped 0 bases and J dropped 13 bases, with 10 bases sitting between them. The CDR3 region is CASSQEIAVQFF. CDR3 DNA sequence: TGTGCCAGCAGCCAAGAGATCGCGGTACAGTTCTTC.

The chain combines TRBV2 with TRBJ2-5; D perhaps matches TRBD2 (5 bases). CDR3 length: 13 amino acids. V dropped 8 bases and J dropped 5 bases, with 15 bases sitting between them. Germline V lookup: CDR1 SNHLY, CDR2 FYNNEI. For the CDR3, the DNA is TGTGCCAGCGCAACTAGTCGGTCGGAGACCCAGTACTTC. This encodes CASATSRSETQYF.

The sample holds one count of this clone. V gene TRBV11-3 combines with J gene TRBJ1-1, with D possibly TRBD1 on 6 matching bases. V dropped 5 bases and J dropped 2 bases, with 12 bases sitting between them. Germline CDR1 reads SGHNT; CDR2 reads YENEEA. CDR3 length: 14 amino acids. This chain's CDR3 is CASSTRTVNTEAFF. Here the CDR3 DNA reads TGTGCCAGCAGCACACGGACAGTAAACACTGAAGCTTTCTTT.

This clone was counted once. The CDR3 here is CASSYKGAGYEQYF. For the CDR3, the DNA is TGTGCCAGCAGTTACAAGGGGGCGGGTTACGAGCAGTACTTC. The J gene is TRBJ2-7, the V gene TRBV6-5, with 7 bases identical to TRBD1. V shed 2 bases, J shed 4 bases, and the junction held 5 bases outside the gene matches. Looked up from germline, CDR1 is MNHEY and CDR2 is SVGAGI. The CDR3 length is 14 residues.

The sample holds one count of this clone. The chain carries TRBV11-3 and TRBJ2-5; weak D call: TRBD1 (6 bases). The CDR3 loop spans 15 amino acids. Per germline, CDR1 SGHNT and CDR2 YENEEA. Trimming pared 0 bases from V and 2 bases from J, leaving 10 bases between. CDR3 sequence: CASSLDGGQQETQYF. The CDR3 DNA reads TGTGCCAGCAGCTTAGATGGGGGACAACAAGAGACCCAGTACTTC.